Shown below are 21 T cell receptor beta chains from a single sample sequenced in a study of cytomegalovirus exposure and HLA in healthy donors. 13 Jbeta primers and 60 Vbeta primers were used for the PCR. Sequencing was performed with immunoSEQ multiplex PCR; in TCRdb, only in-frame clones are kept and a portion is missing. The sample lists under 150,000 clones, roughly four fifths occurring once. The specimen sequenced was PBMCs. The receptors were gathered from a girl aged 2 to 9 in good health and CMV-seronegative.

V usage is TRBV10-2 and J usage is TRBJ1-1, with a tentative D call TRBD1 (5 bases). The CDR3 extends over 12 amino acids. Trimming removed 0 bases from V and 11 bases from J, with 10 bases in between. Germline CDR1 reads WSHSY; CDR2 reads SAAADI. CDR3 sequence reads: CASSESGGTAFF. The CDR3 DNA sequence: TGCGCCAGCAGTGAGTCGGGGGGAACGGCTTTCTTT.

The CDR3 protein is CASSEYNTSYEQYF. Here the CDR3 DNA reads TGTGCCAGCAGTGAATATAACACCTCCTACGAGCAGTACTTC. The chain carries TRBV25-1 and TRBJ2-7; D is unresolved. From germline, CDR1 is MGHDK and CDR2 SYGVNS. The CDR3 has 14 residues. Trimming cost V 0 bases and J 0 bases, with 6 bases left between them.

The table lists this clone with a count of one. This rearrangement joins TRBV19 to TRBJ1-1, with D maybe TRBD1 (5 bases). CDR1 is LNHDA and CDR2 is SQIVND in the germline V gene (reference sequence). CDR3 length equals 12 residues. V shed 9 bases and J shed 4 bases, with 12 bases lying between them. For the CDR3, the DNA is TGTGCCAGCCGACGCGGGGGCACTGAAGCTTTCTTT. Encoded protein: CASRRGGTEAFF.

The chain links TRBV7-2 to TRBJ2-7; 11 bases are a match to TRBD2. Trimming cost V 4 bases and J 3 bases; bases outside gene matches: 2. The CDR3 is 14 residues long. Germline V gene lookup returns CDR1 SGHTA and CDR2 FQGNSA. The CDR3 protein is CASSSGLAGYEQYF. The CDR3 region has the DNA TGTGCCAGCAGCTCAGGACTAGCGGGCTACGAGCAGTACTTC.

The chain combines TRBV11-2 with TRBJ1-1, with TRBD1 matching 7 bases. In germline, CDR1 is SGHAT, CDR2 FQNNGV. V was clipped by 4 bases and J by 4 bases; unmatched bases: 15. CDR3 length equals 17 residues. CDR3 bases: TGTGCCAGCAGCTCTCCCTACAGGGGCCGCCCTGGCACTGAAGCTTTCTTT. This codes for CASSSPYRGRPGTEAFF.

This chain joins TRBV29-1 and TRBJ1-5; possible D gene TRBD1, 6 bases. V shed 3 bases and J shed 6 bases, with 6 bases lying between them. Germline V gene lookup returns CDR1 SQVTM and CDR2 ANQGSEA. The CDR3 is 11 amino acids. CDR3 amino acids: CSVDRGQPQHF. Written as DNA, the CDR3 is TGCAGCGTTGACAGGGGTCAGCCCCAGCATTTT.

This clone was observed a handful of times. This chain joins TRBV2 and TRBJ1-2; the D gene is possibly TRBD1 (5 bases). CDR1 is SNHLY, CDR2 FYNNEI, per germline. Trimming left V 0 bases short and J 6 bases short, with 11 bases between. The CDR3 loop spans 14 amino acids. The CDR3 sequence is CASSEARQLDGYTF. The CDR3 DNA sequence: TGTGCCAGCAGTGAAGCGCGACAGCTCGATGGCTACACCTTC.

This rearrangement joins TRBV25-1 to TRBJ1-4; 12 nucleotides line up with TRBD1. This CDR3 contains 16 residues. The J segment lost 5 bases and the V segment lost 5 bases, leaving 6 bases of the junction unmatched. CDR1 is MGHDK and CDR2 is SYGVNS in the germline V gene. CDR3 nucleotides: TGTGCCAGCAGTTCCGGGACAGGGGGCGAGAATGAAAAACTGTTTTTT. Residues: CASSSGTGGENEKLFF.

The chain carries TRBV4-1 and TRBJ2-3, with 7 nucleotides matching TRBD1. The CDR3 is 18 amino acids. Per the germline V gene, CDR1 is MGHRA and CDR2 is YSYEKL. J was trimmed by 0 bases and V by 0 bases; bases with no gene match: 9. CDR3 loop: CASSQDGRQGSSTDTQYF. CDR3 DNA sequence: TGCGCCAGCAGCCAAGATGGTCGACAGGGCTCTAGCACAGATACGCAGTATTTT.

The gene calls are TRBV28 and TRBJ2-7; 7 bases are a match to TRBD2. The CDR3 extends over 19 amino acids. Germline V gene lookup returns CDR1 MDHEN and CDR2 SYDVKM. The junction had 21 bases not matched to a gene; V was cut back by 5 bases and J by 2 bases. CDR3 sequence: CASSTGGFVMSGKTYEQYF. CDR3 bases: TGTGCCAGCAGTACCGGGGGGTTCGTGATGAGCGGGAAAACCTACGAGCAGTACTTC. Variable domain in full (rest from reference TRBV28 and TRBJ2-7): DVKVTQSSRYLVKRTGEKVFLECVQDMDHENMFWYRQDPGLGLRLIYFSYDVKMKEKGDIPEGYSVSREKKERFSLILESASTNQTSMYLCASSTGGFVMSGKTYEQYFGPGTRLTVT.

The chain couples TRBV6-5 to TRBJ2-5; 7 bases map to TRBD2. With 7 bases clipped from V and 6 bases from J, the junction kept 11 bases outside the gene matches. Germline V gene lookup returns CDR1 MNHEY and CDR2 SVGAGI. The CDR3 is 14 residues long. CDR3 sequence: CASTPSGGVKTQYF. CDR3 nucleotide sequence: TGTGCCAGCACCCCGTCGGGGGGTGTAAAGACCCAGTACTTC.

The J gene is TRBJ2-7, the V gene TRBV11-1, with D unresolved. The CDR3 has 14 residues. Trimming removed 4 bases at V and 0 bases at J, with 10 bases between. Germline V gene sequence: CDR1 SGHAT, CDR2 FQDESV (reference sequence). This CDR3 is CASSSRISSYEQYF. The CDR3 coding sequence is TGTGCCAGCAGCTCAAGAATCAGCTCCTACGAGCAGTACTTC.

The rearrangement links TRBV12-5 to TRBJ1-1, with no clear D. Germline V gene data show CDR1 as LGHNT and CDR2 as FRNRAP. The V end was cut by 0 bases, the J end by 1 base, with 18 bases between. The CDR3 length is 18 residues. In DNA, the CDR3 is TGTGCTAGTGGTTTGGTAGATAAGGGTAGGAGGACGAACACTGAAGCTTTCTTT. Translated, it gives CASGLVDKGRRTNTEAFF.

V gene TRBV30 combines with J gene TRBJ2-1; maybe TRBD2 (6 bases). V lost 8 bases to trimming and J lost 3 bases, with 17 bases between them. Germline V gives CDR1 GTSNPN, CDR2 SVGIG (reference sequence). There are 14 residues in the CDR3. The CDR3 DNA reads TGTGCCGGTGGAGGGGTGCTGAACTACAATGAGCAGTTCTTC. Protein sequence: CAGGGVLNYNEQFF.

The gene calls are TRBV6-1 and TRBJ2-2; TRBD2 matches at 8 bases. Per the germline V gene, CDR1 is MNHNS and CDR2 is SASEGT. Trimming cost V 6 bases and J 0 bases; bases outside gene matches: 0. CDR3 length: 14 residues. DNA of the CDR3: TGTGCCAGCAGGGGACTAGCGAACACCGGGGAGCTGTTTTTT. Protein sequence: CASRGLANTGELFF.

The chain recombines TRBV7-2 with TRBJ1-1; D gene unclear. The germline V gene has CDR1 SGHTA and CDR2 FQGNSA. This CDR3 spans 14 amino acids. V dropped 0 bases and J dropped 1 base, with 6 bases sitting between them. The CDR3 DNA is TGTGCCAGCAGCTTAGCCAGAGGGAACACTGAAGCTTTCTTT. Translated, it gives CASSLARGNTEAFF.

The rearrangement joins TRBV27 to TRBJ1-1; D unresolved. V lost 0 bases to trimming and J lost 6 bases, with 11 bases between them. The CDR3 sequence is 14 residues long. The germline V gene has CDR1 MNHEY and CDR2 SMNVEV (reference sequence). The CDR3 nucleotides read TGTGCCAGCAGTTTATCCAGGCAATCGCCTGAAGCTTTCTTT. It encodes CASSLSRQSPEAFF.

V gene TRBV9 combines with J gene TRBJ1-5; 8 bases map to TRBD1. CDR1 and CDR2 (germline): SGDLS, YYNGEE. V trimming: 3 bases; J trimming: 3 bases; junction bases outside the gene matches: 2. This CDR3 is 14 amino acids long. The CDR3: CASSATGVNQPQHF. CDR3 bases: TGTGCCAGCAGCGCGACAGGGGTCAATCAGCCCCAGCATTTT.

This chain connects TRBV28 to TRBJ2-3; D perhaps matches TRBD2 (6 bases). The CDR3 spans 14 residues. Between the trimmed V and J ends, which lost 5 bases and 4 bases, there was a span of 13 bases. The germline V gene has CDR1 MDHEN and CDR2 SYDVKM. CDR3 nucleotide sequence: TGTGCCAGCAGTCCGGGGAGCGGGTCAGATACGCAGTATTTT. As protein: CASSPGSGSDTQYF.

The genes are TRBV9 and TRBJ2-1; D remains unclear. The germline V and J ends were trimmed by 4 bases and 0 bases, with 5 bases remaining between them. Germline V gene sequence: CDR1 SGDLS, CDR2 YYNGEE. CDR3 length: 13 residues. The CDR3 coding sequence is TGTGCCAGCAGCCACAGCTCCTACAATGAGCAGTTCTTC. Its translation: CASSHSSYNEQFF.

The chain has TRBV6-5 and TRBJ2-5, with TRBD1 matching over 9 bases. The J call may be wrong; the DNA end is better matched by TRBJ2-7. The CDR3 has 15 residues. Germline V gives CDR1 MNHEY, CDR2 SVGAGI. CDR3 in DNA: TGTGCCAGCAGTCCTTACCGGGACAGGGTCTACGAGCAGTACTTC. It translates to CASSPYRDRVYEQYF.